These 24 T cell receptor beta chains originate from one sample sequenced in a study of control samples from healthy donors and cancer patients. Repertoires were generated with immunoSEQ multiplex PCR, while TCRdb's copy carries only in-frame clones and drops some. The table includes over 100,000 clones, roughly 92% detected once. The sample taken for sequencing was blood. The receptors derive from a young man in good health.

The V gene is TRBV7-9, the J gene TRBJ2-1, with a weak D call TRBD2 (5 bases). The germline V gene has CDR1 SEHNR and CDR2 FQNEAQ (reference sequence). The CDR3 is 17 amino acids. Trimming cost V 4 bases and J 1 base, with 17 bases left between them. Here the CDR3 DNA reads TGTGCCAGCAGCTCCTTAGAAGCCGGGGATTCCTACAATGAGCAGTTCTTC. This encodes CASSSLEAGDSYNEQFF.

This rearrangement joins TRBV7-9 to TRBJ2-1; 8 positions agree with TRBD2. Germline loops: CDR1 SEHNR, CDR2 FQNEAQ (reference sequence). CDR3 length: 14 residues. After removal of 11 bases from V and 4 bases from J, the junction contained 10 bases not matched to a gene. The CDR3 bases are TGTGCCGCCGGGAGGGGGGCGTCTTACAATGAGCAGTTCTTC. Translating it yields CAAGRGASYNEQFF. The variable domain in full, with the rest retrieved from reference TRBV7-9 and TRBJ2-1, is DTGVSQNPRHKITKRGQNVTFRCDPISEHNRLYWYRQTLGQGPEFLTYFQNEAQLEKSRLLSDRFSAERPKGSFSTLEIQRTEQGDSAMYLCAAGRGASYNEQFFGPGTRLTVL.

This rearrangement joins TRBV30 to TRBJ1-2, with a possible D match to TRBD1 (5 bases). Trimming stripped 3 bases from V and 6 bases from J, with 17 bases between. Looked up from germline, CDR1 is GTSNPN and CDR2 is SVGIG (reference sequence). The CDR3 has 14 residues. CDR3 nucleotide sequence: TGTGCCTGGAGCGGGGGGAGACAGACTAATGGCTACACCTTC. Translated: CAWSGGRQTNGYTF.

This chain uses TRBV5-6 with TRBJ1-2, with D tentatively TRBD1 (6 bases). V shed 0 bases and J shed 0 bases, with 9 bases lying between them. This CDR3 is built from 15 residues. The germline V gene has CDR1 SGHDT and CDR2 YYEEEE. The CDR3 nucleotides read TGTGCCAGCAGCTTGGGACAGGATTCTAACTATGGCTACACCTTC. It specifies CASSLGQDSNYGYTF.

V usage is TRBV6-6 and J usage is TRBJ2-7, with TRBD1 identical over 7 bases. The germline V gene encodes CDR1 MNHNY and CDR2 SVGAGI (reference sequence). The CDR3 consists of 12 residues. Trimming at V came to 6 bases and at J to 5 bases, leaving 4 bases not matched to a gene. CDR3 loop: CASSLGQNEQYF. The CDR3 nucleotides are TGTGCCAGCAGCTTGGGACAGAACGAGCAGTACTTC.

V and J are TRBV5-1 and TRBJ2-1; D is perhaps TRBD1 or TRBD2 (6 bases each). Germline V lookup: CDR1 SGHRS, CDR2 YFSETQ. Between the trimmed V and J ends, which lost 4 bases and 3 bases, there was a span of 17 bases. The CDR3 contains 16 residues. CDR3 coding DNA: TGCGCCAGCAGCCCAAATAGGGGGGCCATCTACAATGAGCAGTTCTTC. Protein sequence: CASSPNRGAIYNEQFF.

This chain uses TRBV14 with TRBJ2-7, with D perhaps matching TRBD1 (7 bases). The CDR3 totals 13 residues. V lost 0 bases, J lost 11 bases, and 14 bases lay in between. CDR1 and CDR2 from the germline V gene are SGHDN and FVKESK. The CDR3 spells CASSQDWRGRKYF. The CDR3 bases are TGTGCCAGCAGCCAAGATTGGAGGGGGCGCAAGTACTTC.

The rearrangement joins TRBV5-1 to TRBJ2-3, with D maybe TRBD2 (6 bases). The CDR3 consists of 14 residues. Per germline, CDR1 SGHRS and CDR2 YFSETQ. The V end lost 7 bases, the J end lost 2 bases, and 14 bases lay between the germline ends. CDR3 in DNA: TGCGCCAGCGGGCTAGCGCCCAACACAGATACGCAGTATTTT. Amino acid sequence: CASGLAPNTDTQYF. Based on the CDR3 plus reference TRBV5-1 and TRBJ2-3, the full variable domain is KAGVTQTPRYLIKTRGQQVTLSCSPISGHRSVSWYQQTPGQGLQFLFEYFSETQRNKGNFPGRFSGRQFSNSRSEMNVSTLELGDSALYLCASGLAPNTDTQYFGPGTRLTVL.

The chain has TRBV7-2 and TRBJ1-6, with unresolved D. The CDR3 totals 17 residues. Per the germline V gene, CDR1 is SGHTA and CDR2 is FQGNSA. Trimming pared 3 bases from V and 0 bases from J, leaving 12 bases between. CDR3 loop: CASSFSVGSSYNSPLHF. Written as DNA, the CDR3 is TGTGCCAGCAGCTTCTCAGTGGGGAGCTCCTATAATTCACCCCTCCACTTT.

The chain links TRBV10-3 to TRBJ1-1; 8 positions match TRBD1. This CDR3 contains 14 residues. Germline assignment: CDR1 ENHRY and CDR2 SYGVKD. J lost 0 bases, V lost 11 bases, and 8 bases had no gene match. The CDR3 coding sequence is TGTGCCTCCAACAGGGGGATTATGAACACTGAAGCTTTCTTT. Encoded protein: CASNRGIMNTEAFF.

The chain carries TRBV5-1 and TRBJ2-1; TRBD2 aligns across 8 bases. Germline trimming cut 9 bases from V and 15 bases from J; bases unmatched to any gene: 17. This CDR3 is built from 13 residues. Germline assignment: CDR1 SGHRS and CDR2 YFSETQ. DNA for the CDR3: TGCGCCACCCAGCTTTTAGCGGGGCAACCACCGTTCTTC. This gives the protein CATQLLAGQPPFF.

This chain connects TRBV10-3 to TRBJ2-1, with TRBD1 matching 10 bases. This CDR3 has 16 residues. Unmatched junction bases numbered 13, after V lost 6 bases and J lost 8 bases. CDR1 ENHRY and CDR2 SYGVKD come from the germline V gene. CDR3 amino acids: CAIRASTGTGVHEQFF. The CDR3 nucleotides read TGTGCCATCAGAGCTTCGACCGGGACAGGGGTCCATGAGCAGTTCTTC.

This clone was seen only once. This chain connects TRBV14 to TRBJ1-1; D remains ambiguous. Germline V CDR1 and CDR2: SGHDN, FVKESK. This CDR3 has 13 amino acids. V lost 4 bases and J lost 4, with 10 bases in between. CDR3 in DNA: TGTGCCAGCAGCCGGCGACTGAGCACTGAAGCTTTCTTT. Protein sequence: CASSRRLSTEAFF.

The J gene is TRBJ1-1, the V gene TRBV19; possibly TRBD1 for D (5 bases). Germline V lookup: CDR1 LNHDA, CDR2 SQIVND (reference sequence). With 4 bases removed from V and 0 bases from J, the gap between germline ends came to 12 bases. The CDR3 contains 15 residues. The CDR3 is CASSTRQRMNTEAFF. CDR3 nucleotides: TGTGCCAGTAGTACCAGACAGCGGATGAACACTGAAGCTTTCTTT.

The chain links TRBV19 to TRBJ2-3; D might be TRBD2 (6 bases). Trimming removed 4 bases from V and 1 base from J, with 12 bases in between. This CDR3 comprises 15 residues. Germline V gene lookup returns CDR1 LNHDA and CDR2 SQIVND (reference sequence). CDR3 protein: CASSRDSGRTDTQYF. As DNA, the CDR3 is TGTGCCAGTAGTAGAGATAGCGGTCGCACAGATACGCAGTATTTT.

The V call is TRBV6-2 or TRBV6-3, the J call TRBJ2-6; 7 positions match TRBD1. This CDR3 is built from 21 residues. The germline gives CDR1 MNHEY, CDR2 SVGEGT. The J segment lost 0 bases and the V segment lost 6 bases, leaving 20 bases of the junction unmatched. CDR3 sequence (DNA): TGTGCCAGCAGACCTCGGACCTACAACCGGGACAGCACCTCTGGGGCCAACGTCCTGACTTTC. It specifies CASRPRTYNRDSTSGANVLTF.

The count of this clone is one. The chain's CDR3 is CAWEPSGTSGGLRSTDTQYF. The CDR3 nucleotides are TGTGCCTGGGAGCCTTCCGGGACTAGCGGGGGCCTTCGTAGCACAGATACGCAGTATTTT. V is TRBV30 and J is TRBJ2-3; 14 nucleotides match TRBD2. The CDR3 extends over 20 amino acids. CDR1 and CDR2 from the germline V gene are GTSNPN and SVGIG (reference sequence). Trimming at V came to 5 bases and at J to 0 bases, leaving 16 bases not matched to a gene.

V is TRBV2 and J is TRBJ2-3, with 8 bases lining up with TRBD2. This CDR3 has 15 residues. The germline V gene encodes CDR1 SNHLY and CDR2 FYNNEI. With V trimmed by 8 bases and J by 6 bases, 13 bases remained unmatched. The CDR3 nucleotides are TGTGCCAGCGTCAGCGGGGGCGGCCCGTCGGATACGCAGTATTTT. It codes for CASVSGGGPSDTQYF.

The V call is TRBV19, the J call TRBJ1-5; tentative D call: TRBD1 (6 bases). Germline V lookup: CDR1 LNHDA, CDR2 SQIVND (reference sequence). Trimming left V 6 bases short and J 4 bases short, with 7 bases between. The CDR3 sequence is 12 residues long. In nucleotides, the CDR3 is TGTGCCAGTAGGCAGGGGAATCAGCCCCAGCATTTT. Its protein is CASRQGNQPQHF.

This chain's CDR3 is CASSIIRGLIYNEQFF. As DNA, the CDR3 is TGTGCCAGCAGTATAATTAGAGGGTTGATCTACAATGAGCAGTTCTTC. The rearrangement joins TRBV11-2 to TRBJ2-1, with TRBD2 as a possible D gene (5 bases). The V gene lost 6 bases and the J gene lost 3 bases, with 18 bases spanning the gap. This CDR3 is 16 amino acids long. The V gene's germline CDR1 is SGHAT and CDR2 FQNNGV.

The rearrangement joins TRBV7-9 to TRBJ1-4; D gene unclear. The V gene lost 5 bases and the J gene lost 4 bases, with 17 bases spanning the gap. Germline V CDR1 and CDR2: SEHNR, FQNEAQ (reference sequence). CDR3 size: 16 residues. The CDR3 coding sequence is TGTGCCAGCAGCCCCCGATTTAATAGTTTTAATGAAAAACTGTTTTTT. Protein: CASSPRFNSFNEKLFF.

This rearrangement joins TRBV3-1 (or the pseudogene TRBV3-2) to TRBJ1-1; D might be TRBD1 (5 bases). The CDR3 spans 13 residues. Germline lookup yields CDR1 LGHDT and CDR2 YNNKEL (reference sequence). Trimming removed 4 bases from V and 4 bases from J, with 10 bases in between. This chain's CDR3 is CASSRSTATEAFF. The CDR3 DNA sequence: TGTGCCAGCAGCCGATCGACAGCCACTGAAGCTTTCTTT.

V gene TRBV1 combines with J gene TRBJ2-3; the D segment call TRBD2 is taken from the table without a DNA check. TRBV1 is assigned pseudogene status. The CDR3 contains 18 residues. The CDR3 sequence: CTSSQESERGGNTDTQYF. CDR3 sequence (DNA): TGCACCAGCAGCCAAGAATCGGAGCGGGGGGGCAACACAGATACGCAGTATTTT.

This chain connects TRBV7-9 to TRBJ1-1; 9 positions match TRBD1. This CDR3 is 16 amino acids long. Germline values: CDR1 SEHNR, CDR2 FQNEAQ (reference sequence). V was clipped by 5 bases and J by 1 base; unmatched bases: 8. CDR3 sequence (DNA): TGTGCCAGCAGCCCGCGGGACAGGGATCGGAACACTGAAGCTTTCTTT. Translation gives CASSPRDRDRNTEAFF.